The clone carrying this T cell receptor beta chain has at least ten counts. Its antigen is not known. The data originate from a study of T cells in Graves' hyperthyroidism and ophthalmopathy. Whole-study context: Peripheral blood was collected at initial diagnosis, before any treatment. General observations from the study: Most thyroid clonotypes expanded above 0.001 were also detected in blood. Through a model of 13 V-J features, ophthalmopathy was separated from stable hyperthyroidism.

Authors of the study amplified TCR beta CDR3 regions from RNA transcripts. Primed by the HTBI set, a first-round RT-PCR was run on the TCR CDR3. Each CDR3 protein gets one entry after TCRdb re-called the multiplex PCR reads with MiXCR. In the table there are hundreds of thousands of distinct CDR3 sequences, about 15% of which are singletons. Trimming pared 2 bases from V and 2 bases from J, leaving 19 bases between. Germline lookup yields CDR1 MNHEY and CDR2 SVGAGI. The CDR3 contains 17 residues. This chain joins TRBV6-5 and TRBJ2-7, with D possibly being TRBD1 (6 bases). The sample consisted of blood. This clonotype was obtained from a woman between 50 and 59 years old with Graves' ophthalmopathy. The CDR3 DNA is TGTGCCAGCAGTTACCCGCCCGGGACAACGAGAGCCTACGAGCAGTACTTC. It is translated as CASSYPPGTTRAYEQYF.